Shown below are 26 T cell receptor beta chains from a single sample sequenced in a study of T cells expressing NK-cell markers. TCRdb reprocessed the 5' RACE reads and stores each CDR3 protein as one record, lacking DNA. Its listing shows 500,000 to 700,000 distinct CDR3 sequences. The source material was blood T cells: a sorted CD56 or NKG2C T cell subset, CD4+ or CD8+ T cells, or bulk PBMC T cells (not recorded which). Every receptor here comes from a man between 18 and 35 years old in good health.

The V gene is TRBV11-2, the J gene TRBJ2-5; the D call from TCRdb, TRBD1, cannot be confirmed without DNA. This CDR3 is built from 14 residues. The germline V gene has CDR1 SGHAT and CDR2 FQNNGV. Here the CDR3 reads CASSLDWTGQTQYF.

CDR3 protein: CASSVLTSGREDTQYF. V is TRBV9 and J is TRBJ2-3; checking the TCRdb D call of TRBD2 is not possible without DNA. The CDR3 has 16 amino acids. CDR1 and CDR2 (germline): SGDLS, YYNGEE.

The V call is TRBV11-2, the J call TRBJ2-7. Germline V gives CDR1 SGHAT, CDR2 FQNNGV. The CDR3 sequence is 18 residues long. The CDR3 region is CASSLVPLLRQGPYEQYF.

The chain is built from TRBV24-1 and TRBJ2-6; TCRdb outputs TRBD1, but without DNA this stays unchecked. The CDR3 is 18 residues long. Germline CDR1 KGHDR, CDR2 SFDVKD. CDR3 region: CATSDSVGAVSGANVLTF.

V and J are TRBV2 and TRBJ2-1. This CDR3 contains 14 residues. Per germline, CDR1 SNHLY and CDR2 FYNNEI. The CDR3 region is CASSERQSMYEQFF.

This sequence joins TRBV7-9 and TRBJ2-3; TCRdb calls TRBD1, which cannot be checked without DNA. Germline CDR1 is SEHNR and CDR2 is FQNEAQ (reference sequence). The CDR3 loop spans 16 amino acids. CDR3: CASSPATGGSTDTQYF.

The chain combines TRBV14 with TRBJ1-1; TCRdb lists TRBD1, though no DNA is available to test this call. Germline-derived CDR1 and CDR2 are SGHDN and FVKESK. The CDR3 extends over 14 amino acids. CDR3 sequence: CASSDSGVNTEAFF.

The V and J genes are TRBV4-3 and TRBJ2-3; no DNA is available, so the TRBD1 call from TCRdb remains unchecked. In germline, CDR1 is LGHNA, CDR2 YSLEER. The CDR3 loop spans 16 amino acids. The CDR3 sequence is CASSFHRDRVADTQYF.

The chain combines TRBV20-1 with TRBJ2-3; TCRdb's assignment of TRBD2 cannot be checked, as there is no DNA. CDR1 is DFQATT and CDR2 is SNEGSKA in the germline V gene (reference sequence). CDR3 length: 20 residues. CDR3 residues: CSARAPGPTWGEARTDTQYF.

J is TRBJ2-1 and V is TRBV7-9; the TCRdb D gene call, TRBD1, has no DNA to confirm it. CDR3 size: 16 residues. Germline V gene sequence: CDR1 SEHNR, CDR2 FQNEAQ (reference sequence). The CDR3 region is CASSAQQGPVQSEQFF.

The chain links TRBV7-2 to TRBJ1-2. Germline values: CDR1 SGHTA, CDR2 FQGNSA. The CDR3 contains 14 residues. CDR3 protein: CASSLDAVNYGYTF.

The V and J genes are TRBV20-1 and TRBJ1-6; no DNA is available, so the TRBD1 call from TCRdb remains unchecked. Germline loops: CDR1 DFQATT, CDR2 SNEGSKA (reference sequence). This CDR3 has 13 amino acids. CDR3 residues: CSASGLLNSPLHF.

The CDR3 sequence is CASSQGGGNAEQYF. The V and J genes are TRBV3-1 and TRBJ2-7; with no DNA, the TCRdb D assignment of TRBD2 cannot be verified. Germline values: CDR1 LGHDT, CDR2 YNNKEL (reference sequence). The CDR3 runs 14 residues.

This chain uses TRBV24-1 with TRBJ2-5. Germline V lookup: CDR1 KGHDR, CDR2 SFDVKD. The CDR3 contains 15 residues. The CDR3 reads CATSDLKGIQETQYF.

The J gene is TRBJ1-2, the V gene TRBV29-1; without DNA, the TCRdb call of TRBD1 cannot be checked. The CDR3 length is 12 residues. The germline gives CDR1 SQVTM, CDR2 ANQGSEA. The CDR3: CSSRGQGYGYTF.

The chain's CDR3 is CASSQESPGWDNEQFF. The gene calls are TRBV4-3 and TRBJ2-1; TCRdb's D gene call, TRBD1, goes unchecked for lack of DNA. CDR1 LGHNA and CDR2 YSLEER come from the germline V gene. CDR3 length equals 16 residues.

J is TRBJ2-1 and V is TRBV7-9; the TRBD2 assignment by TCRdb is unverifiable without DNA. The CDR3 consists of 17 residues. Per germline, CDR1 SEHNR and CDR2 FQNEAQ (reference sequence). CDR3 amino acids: CASSPRWLAGGYNEQFF.

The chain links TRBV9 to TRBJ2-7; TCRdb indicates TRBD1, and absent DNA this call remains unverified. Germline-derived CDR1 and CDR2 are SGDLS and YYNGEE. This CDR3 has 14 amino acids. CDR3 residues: CASSWGQSSYEQYF.

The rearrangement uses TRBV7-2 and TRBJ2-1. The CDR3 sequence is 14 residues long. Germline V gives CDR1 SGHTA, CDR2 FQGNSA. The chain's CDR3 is CASSLDLGTNEQFF.

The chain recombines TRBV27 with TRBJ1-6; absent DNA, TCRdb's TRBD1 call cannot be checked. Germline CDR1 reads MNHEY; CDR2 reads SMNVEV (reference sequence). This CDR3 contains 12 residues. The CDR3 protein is CASRGTGQPLHF.

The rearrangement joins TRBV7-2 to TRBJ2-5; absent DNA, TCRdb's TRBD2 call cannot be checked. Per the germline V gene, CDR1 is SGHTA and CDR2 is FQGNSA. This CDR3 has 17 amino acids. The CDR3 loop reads CASSWTSGKGGQETQYF. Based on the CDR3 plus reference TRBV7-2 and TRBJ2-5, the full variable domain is GAGVSQSPSNKVTEKGKDVELRCDPISGHTALYWYRQSLGQGLEFLIYFQGNSAPDKSGLPSDRFSAERTGGSVSTLTIQRTQQEDSAVYLCASSWTSGKGGQETQYFGPGTRLLVL.

The CDR3 sequence is CASSYSTGWTGSGNTIYF. V usage is TRBV6-5 and J usage is TRBJ1-3. Germline lookup yields CDR1 MNHEY and CDR2 SVGAGI. The CDR3 sequence is 18 residues long.

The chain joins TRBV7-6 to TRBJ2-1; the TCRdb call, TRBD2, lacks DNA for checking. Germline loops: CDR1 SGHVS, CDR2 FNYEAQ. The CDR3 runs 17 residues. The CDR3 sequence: CASSLYPPGLAFNEQFF.

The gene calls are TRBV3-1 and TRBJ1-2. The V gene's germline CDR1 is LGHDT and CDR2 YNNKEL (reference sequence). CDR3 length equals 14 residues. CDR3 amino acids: CASSQGYREGGYTF.

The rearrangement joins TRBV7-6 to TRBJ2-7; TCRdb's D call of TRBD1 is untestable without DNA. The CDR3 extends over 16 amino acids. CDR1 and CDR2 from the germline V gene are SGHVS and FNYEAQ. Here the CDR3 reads CASSLGPGVETYEQYF.

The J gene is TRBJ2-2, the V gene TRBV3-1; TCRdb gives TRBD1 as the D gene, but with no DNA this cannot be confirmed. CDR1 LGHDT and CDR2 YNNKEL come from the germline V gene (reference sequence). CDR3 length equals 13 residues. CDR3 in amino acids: CAGGTENTGELFF.